This T cell receptor (beta chain) was sequenced in a study of blood T cell repertoires in COVID-19. The overall study: From the United States, Italy and Spain came samples of acute and convalescent COVID-19.

How the authors handled the data: Counts of nucleated cells, estimated from reference gene primer amplification, were obtained. Assay: immunoSEQ multiplex PCR; the TCRdb copy retains only in-frame clones and omits some. V and J calls and clone size follow that table, whereas D and trimming were derived from the DNA. This sample has 43,000 or so clones, with 85% to 95% found just once. Sequencing was performed on peripheral blood. The TCR sequence derives from a human donor in a cohort sampled during active COVID-19.

In DNA, the CDR3 is TGTGCCAGCAGTTACCCACAGGGGCTGGGTAATTCACCCCTCCACTTT. Translating it yields CASSYPQGLGNSPLHF. The chain employs TRBV6-5 and TRBJ1-6; 7 bases line up with TRBD1. This CDR3 comprises 16 residues. The germline CDR1 and CDR2 sequences are MNHEY and SVGAGI. V shed 2 bases and J 6 bases; nucleotides not matched to a gene: 7.